The 7 T cell receptor beta chains below come from one sample, sequenced in a study of shared clonotypes between healthy human individuals. Libraries were prepared by immunoSEQ multiplex PCR; TCRdb keeps only in-frame clonotypes and omits some of them. This table holds 2.5 million or so clones, over 85% found once. The sequenced sample was naive CD4+ T cells sorted from blood. Subset described: CD45RA+ positively selected. Receptors were obtained from a young man in good health.

This chain connects TRBV7-9 to TRBJ1-4; the D is unclear. Trimming stripped 1 base from V and 5 bases from J, with 11 bases between. The CDR3 totals 15 residues. CDR1 and CDR2 from the germline V gene are SEHNR and FQNEAQ (reference sequence). Written as DNA, the CDR3 is TGTGCCAGCAGCTTAGGTCGGCAGGAAAATGAAAAACTGTTTTTT. This codes for CASSLGRQENEKLFF.

V gene TRBV2 combines with J gene TRBJ1-3, with unresolved D. CDR1 SNHLY and CDR2 FYNNEI come from the germline V gene. This CDR3 is built from 15 residues. Trimming stripped 7 bases from V and 0 bases from J, with 13 bases between. The CDR3 loop is CASTLEGNSGNTIYF. CDR3 DNA: TGTGCCAGCACCCTGGAAGGGAACTCTGGAAACACCATATATTTT.

The V and J genes are TRBV20-1 and TRBJ2-2, with unresolved D. CDR1 and CDR2 (germline): DFQATT, SNEGSKA (reference sequence). V was trimmed by 3 bases and J by 7 bases, leaving 6 bases between them. The CDR3 consists of 11 residues. CDR3 coding DNA: TGCAGTGCTAGGTTTGTCGGGGAGCTGTTTTTT. Translation gives CSARFVGELFF.

This chain links TRBV30 with TRBJ1-4, with a possible D match to TRBD1 (6 bases). V dropped 3 bases and J dropped 5 bases, with 22 bases sitting between them. The CDR3 runs to 17 residues. Germline CDR1 and CDR2: GTSNPN and SVGIG (reference sequence). CDR3 loop: CAWSLRPTWTENEKLFF. The CDR3 nucleotides read TGTGCCTGGAGCCTAAGACCGACCTGGACAGAGAATGAAAAACTGTTTTTT. The variable domain in full, with the rest retrieved from reference TRBV30 and TRBJ1-4, is SQTIHQWPATLVQPVGSPLSLECTVEGTSNPNLYWYRQAAGRGLQLLFYSVGIGQISSEVPQNLSASRPQDRQFILSSKKLLLSDSGFYLCAWSLRPTWTENEKLFFGSGTQLSVL.

The chain combines TRBV18 with TRBJ2-7; D not certain. V was pared by 4 bases and J by 2 bases, with 12 bases between. The CDR3 runs to 14 residues. The germline CDR1 and CDR2 sequences are KGHSH and LQKENI. The CDR3 coding sequence is TGTGCCAGCTCACAATCTAAAGGTCCCTACGAGCAGTACTTC. As protein: CASSQSKGPYEQYF. The variable domain in full, completed from reference TRBV18 and TRBJ2-7, reads NAGVMQNPRHLVRRRGQEARLRCSPMKGHSHVYWYRQLPEEGLKFMVYLQKENIIDESGMPKERFSAEFPKEGPSILRIQQVVRGDSAAYFCASSQSKGPYEQYFGPGTRLTVT.

CDR3: CASSVRVANSPLHF. The CDR3 DNA is TGTGCCAGCAGCGTGAGGGTTGCTAATTCACCCCTCCACTTT. V is TRBV9 and J is TRBJ1-6; D unclear. Trimming took 2 bases from V and 6 from J, leaving 9 bases between them. The CDR3 length is 14 residues. Germline V lookup: CDR1 SGDLS, CDR2 YYNGEE.

The chain combines TRBV30 with TRBJ1-2; the match to TRBD1 covers 8 bases. The CDR3 is 14 residues long. Germline V gene sequence: CDR1 GTSNPN, CDR2 SVGIG (reference sequence). V gave up 3 bases and J gave up 3 bases; unmatched junction bases: 6. Here the CDR3 DNA reads TGTGCCTGGAGGATACAGGGGGGTGACTATGGCTACACCTTC. The encoded protein is CAWRIQGGDYGYTF.